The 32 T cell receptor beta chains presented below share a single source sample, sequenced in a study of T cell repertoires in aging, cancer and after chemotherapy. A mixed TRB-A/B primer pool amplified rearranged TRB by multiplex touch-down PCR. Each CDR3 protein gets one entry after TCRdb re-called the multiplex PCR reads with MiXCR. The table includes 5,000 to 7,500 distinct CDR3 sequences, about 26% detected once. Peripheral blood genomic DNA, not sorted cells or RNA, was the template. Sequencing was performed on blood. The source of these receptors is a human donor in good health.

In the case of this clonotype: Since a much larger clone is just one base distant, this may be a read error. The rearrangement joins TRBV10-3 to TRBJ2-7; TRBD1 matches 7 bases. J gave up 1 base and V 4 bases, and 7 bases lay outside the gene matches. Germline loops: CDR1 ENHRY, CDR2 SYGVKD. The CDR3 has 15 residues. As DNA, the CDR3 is TGTGCCATCAGTGTTGGGACAGCGAAATCCTACGAGCAGTACGTC. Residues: CAISVGTAKSYEQYV.

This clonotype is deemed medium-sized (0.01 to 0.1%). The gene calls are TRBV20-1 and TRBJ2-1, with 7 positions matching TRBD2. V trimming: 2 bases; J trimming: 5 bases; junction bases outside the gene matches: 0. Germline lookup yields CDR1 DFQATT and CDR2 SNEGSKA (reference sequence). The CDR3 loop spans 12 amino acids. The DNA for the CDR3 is TGCAGTGCTAGACTAGCGGACAATGAGCAGTTCTTC. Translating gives CSARLADNEQFF.

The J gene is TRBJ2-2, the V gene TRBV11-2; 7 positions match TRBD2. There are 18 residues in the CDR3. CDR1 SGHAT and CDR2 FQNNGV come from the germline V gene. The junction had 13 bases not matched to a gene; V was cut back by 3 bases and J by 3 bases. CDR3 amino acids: CASSFGGWGGSDTGELFF. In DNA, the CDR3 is TGTGCCAGCAGCTTCGGAGGGTGGGGCGGGAGCGACACCGGGGAGCTGTTTTTT.

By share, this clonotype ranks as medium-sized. This CDR3 is CASSDRRAGGNEQFF. In nucleotides, the CDR3 is TGCGCCAGCAGTGATAGGAGAGCGGGAGGCAATGAGCAGTTCTTC. The chain joins TRBV10-2 to TRBJ2-1; TRBD2 aligns across 9 bases. CDR3 size: 15 residues. V gave up 3 bases and J gave up 6 bases; unmatched junction bases: 6. Germline CDR1 WSHSY, CDR2 SAAADI.

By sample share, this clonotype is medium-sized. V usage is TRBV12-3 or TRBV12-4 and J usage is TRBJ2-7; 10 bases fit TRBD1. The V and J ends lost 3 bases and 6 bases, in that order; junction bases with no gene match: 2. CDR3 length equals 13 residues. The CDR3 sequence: CASSFDRGPEQYF. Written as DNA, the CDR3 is TGTGCCAGCAGTTTTGACAGGGGGCCCGAGCAGTACTTC.

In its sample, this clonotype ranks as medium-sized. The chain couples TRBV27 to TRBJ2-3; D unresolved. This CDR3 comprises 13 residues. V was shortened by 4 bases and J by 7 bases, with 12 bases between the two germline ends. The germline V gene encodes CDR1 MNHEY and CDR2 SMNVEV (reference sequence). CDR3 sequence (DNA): TGTGCCAGCAGTTCCCAGCCCCCCCATACGCAGTATTTT. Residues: CASSSQPPHTQYF.

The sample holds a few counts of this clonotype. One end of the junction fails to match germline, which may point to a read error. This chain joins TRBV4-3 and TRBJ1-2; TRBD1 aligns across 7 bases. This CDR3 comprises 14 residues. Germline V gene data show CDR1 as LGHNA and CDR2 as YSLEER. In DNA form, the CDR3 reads TGTGCCAGCAGCCAATCCGACAGGGAGGTTAGCTACACCTTC. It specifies CASSQSDREVSYTF.

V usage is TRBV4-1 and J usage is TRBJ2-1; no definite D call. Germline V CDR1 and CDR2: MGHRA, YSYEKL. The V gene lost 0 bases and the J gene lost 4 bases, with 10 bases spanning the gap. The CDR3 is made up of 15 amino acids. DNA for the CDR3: TGCGCCAGCAGCCAAGACGGCACCCATTACAATGAGCAGTTCTTC. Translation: CASSQDGTHYNEQFF.

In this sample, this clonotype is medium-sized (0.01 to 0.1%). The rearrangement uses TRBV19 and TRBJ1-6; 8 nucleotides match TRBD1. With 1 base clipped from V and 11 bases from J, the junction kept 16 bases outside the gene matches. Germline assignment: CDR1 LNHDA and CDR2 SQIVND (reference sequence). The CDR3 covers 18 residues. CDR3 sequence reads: CASSIALGQGSGRPPLHF. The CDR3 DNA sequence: TGTGCCAGTAGTATAGCCCTAGGACAGGGCTCCGGAAGGCCACCCCTCCACTTT.

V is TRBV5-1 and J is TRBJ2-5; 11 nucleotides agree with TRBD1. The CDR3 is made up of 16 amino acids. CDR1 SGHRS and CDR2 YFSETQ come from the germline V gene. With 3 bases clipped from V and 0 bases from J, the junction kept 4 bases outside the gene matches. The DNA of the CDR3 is TGCGCCAGCAGCTCTGGGACAGGGGGGTACCAAGAGACCCAGTACTTC. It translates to CASSSGTGGYQETQYF.

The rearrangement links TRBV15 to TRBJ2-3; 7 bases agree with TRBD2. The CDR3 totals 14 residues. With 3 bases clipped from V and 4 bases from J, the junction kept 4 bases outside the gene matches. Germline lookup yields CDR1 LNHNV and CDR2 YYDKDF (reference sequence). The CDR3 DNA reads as TGTGCCACCAGCAGGGTTCTAGCGGCAGATACGCAGTATTTT. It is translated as CATSRVLAADTQYF.

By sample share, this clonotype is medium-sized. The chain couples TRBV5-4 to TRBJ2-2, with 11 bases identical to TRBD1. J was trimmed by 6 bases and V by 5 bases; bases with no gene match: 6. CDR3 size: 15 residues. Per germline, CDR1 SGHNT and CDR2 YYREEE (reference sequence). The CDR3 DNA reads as TGTGCCAGCAGACCGGGACAGGGGGAATCCGGGGAGCTGTTTTTT. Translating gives CASRPGQGESGELFF.

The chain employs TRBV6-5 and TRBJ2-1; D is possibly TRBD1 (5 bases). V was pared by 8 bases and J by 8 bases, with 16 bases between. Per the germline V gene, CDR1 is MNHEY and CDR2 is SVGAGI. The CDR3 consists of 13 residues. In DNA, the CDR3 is TGTGCCAGCTGTGATGGGGCTCAGGATGAGCAGTTCTTC. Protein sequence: CASCDGAQDEQFF.

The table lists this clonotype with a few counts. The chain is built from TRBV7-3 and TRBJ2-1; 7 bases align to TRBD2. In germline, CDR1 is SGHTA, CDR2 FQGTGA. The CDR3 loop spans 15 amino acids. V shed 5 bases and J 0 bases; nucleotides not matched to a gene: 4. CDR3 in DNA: TGTGCCAGCAGCACTAGCGCCGCCTCCTACAATGAGCAGTTCTTC. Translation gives CASSTSAASYNEQFF.

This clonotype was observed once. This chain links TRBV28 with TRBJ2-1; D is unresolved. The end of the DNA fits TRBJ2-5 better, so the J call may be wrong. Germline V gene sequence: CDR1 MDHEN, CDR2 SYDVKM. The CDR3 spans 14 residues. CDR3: CATLQRDQRETQYF. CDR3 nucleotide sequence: TGTGCCACCCTCCAGCGAGACCAGAGGGAGACCCAGTACTTC.

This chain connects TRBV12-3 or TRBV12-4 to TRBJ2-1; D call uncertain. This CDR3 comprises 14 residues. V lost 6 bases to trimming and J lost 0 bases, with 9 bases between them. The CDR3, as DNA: TGTGCCAGCAGATCCGAAAGCTCCTACAATGAGCAGTTCTTC. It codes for CASRSESSYNEQFF.

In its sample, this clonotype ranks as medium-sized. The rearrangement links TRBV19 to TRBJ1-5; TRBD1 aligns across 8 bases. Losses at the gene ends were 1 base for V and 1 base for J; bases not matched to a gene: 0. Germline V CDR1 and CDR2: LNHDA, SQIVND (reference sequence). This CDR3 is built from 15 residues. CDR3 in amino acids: CASSIGDRSNQPQHF. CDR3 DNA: TGTGCCAGTAGTATAGGGGACAGGAGCAATCAGCCCCAGCATTTT.

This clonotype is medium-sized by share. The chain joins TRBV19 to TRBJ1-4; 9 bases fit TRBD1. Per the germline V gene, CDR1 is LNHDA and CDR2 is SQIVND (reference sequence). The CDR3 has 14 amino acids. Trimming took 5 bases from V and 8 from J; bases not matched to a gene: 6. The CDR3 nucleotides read TGTGCCAGTAGTCCCGGGACAGGGCGGGAAAAACTGTTTTTT. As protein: CASSPGTGREKLFF.

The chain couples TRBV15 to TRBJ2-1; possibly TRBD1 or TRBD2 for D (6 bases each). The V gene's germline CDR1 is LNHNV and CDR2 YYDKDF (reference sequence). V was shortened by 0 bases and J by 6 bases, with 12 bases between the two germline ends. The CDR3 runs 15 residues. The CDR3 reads CATSRDSKGGNEQFF. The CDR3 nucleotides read TGTGCCACCAGCAGAGATAGTAAGGGGGGCAATGAGCAGTTCTTC.

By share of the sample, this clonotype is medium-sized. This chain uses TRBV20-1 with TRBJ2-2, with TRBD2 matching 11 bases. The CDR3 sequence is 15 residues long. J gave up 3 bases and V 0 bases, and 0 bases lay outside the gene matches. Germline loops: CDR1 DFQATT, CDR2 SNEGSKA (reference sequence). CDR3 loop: CSARDSGRDTGELFF. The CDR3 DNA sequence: TGCAGTGCTAGAGATAGCGGGAGGGACACCGGGGAGCTGTTTTTT.

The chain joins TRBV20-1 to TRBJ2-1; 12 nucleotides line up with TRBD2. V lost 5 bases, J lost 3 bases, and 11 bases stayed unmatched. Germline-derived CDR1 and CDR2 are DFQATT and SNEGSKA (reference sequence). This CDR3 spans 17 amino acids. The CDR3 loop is CSAFSGTSGRFYNEQFF. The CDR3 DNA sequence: TGCAGTGCTTTCTCCGGGACTAGCGGGCGTTTCTACAATGAGCAGTTCTTC.

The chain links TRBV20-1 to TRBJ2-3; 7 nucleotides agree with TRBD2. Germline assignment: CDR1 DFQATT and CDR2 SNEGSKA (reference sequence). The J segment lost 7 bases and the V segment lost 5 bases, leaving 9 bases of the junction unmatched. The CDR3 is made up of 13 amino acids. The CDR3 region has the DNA TGCAGTGCTCTTACTACTAGCGAATATACGCAGTATTTT. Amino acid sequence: CSALTTSEYTQYF.

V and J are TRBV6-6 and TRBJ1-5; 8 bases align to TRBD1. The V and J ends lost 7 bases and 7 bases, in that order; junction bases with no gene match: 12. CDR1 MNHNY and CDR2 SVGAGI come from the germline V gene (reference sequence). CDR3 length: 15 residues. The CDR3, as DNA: TGTGCCAGCACCCAGCTGGGCAGGGGGCACCAGCCCCAGCATTTT. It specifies CASTQLGRGHQPQHF.

CDR3 nucleotide sequence: TGTGCCAGCTCCCAGGGGTTCGAGACCCAGTACTTC. Translated, it gives CASSQGFETQYF. The chain has TRBV12-3 or TRBV12-4 and TRBJ2-5; possibly TRBD1 for D (6 bases). Trimming stripped 8 bases from V and 5 bases from J, with 12 bases between. The CDR3 spans 12 residues.

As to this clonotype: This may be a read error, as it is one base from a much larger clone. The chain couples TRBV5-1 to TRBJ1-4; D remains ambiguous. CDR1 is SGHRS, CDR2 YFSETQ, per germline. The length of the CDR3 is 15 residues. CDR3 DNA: TGCGCCAGCAGCTCATCGGTTGCAACTAATGACAAACTGTTTTTT. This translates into CASSSSVATNDKLFF.

The CDR3 loop is CASSRAGGLVDEQFF. DNA of the CDR3: TGCGCCAGCAGCCGTGCGGGAGGGCTCGTGGATGAGCAGTTCTTC. This chain links TRBV5-1 with TRBJ2-1; 9 bases line up with TRBD2. V lost 4 bases, J lost 8 bases, and 10 bases stayed unmatched. In germline, CDR1 is SGHRS, CDR2 YFSETQ. This CDR3 has 15 residues.

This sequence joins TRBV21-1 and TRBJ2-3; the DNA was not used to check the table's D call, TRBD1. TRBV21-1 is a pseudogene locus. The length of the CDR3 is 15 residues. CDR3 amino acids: CASSNMTGPPDTQYF. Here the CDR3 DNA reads TGTGCCAGCAGCAATATGACAGGGCCCCCAGATACGCAGTATTTT.

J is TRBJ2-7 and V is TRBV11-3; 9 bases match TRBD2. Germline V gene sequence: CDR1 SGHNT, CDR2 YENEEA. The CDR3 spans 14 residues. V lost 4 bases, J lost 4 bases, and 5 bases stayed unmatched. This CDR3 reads CASSSRTSAYEQYF. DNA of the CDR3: TGTGCCAGCAGCTCGAGGACTAGCGCATACGAGCAGTACTTC.

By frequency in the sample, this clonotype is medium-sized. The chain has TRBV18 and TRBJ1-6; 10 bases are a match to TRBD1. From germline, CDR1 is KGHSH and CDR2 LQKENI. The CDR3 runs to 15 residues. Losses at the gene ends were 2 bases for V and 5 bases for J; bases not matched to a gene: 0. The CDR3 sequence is CASSPGTGDNSPLHF. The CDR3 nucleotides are TGTGCCAGCTCACCAGGGACAGGGGATAATTCACCCCTCCACTTT.

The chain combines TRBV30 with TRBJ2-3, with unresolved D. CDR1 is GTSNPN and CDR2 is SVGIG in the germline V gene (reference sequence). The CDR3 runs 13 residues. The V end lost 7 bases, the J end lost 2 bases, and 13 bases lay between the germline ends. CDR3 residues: CASSRAVTDTQYF. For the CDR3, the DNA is TGTGCCTCCAGTAGAGCTGTCACAGATACGCAGTATTTT. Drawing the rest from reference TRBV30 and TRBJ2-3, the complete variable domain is SQTIHQWPATLVQPVGSPLSLECTVEGTSNPNLYWYRQAAGRGLQLLFYSVGIGQISSEVPQNLSASRPQDRQFILSSKKLLLSDSGFYLCASSRAVTDTQYFGPGTRLTVL.

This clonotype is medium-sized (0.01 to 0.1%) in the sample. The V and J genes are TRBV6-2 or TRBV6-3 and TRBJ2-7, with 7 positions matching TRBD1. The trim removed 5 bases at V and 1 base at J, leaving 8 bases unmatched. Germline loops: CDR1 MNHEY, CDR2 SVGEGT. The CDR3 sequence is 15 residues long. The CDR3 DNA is TGTGCCAGCAGTCTCCGACAGGGCCATTCCTACGAGCAGTACGTC. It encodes CASSLRQGHSYEQYV.

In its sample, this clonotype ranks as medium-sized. CDR3 coding DNA: TGCAGCGTTGAGACAGCACCCTCAAATGAGCAGTTCTTC. Its translation: CSVETAPSNEQFF. The gene calls are TRBV29-1 and TRBJ2-1, with D tentatively TRBD1 (5 bases). CDR3 length: 13 amino acids. Germline V lookup: CDR1 SQVTM, CDR2 ANQGSEA. Trimming took 3 bases from V and 7 from J, leaving 13 bases between them.